This T cell receptor (beta chain) was identified during a study of cytomegalovirus exposure and HLA in healthy donors. Primers: 60 Vbeta forward and 13 Jbeta reverse. As processed by the authors: It was a later analysis that counted about 80 million unique TCR beta chains, of which some 9.9 million were shared. Assay: immunoSEQ multiplex PCR; the TCRdb copy retains only in-frame clones and omits some. V and J calls and clone size are as listed in that table; D and trimming were resolved from the DNA. The table has 310,000 or so clones, about 90% seen once. Material: PBMCs. The origin of this receptor is a woman younger than 30 in good health and CMV-seronegative.

The CDR3 coding sequence is TGTGCCTGGAGTGTAATTTCGGGGTACCAAGAGACCCAGTACTTC. Translation: CAWSVISGYQETQYF. The genes are TRBV30 and TRBJ2-5, with a weak D call TRBD2 (5 bases). Trimming took off 0 bases at V and 0 bases at J, with 11 bases between the two ends. The germline CDR1 and CDR2 sequences are GTSNPN and SVGIG (reference sequence). CDR3 size: 15 residues.